A selection of T cell receptor beta chains follows, all from one sample in a study of blood T cell repertoires in COVID-19. Only in-frame clones appear in the TCRdb table, and some are missing; sequencing was by immunoSEQ multiplex PCR. This sample has around 100,000 clones, with approximately 86% found just once. Sequencing input: peripheral blood. These receptors were collected from an elderly man with acute or convalescent COVID-19. CDR3s include the opening cysteine and the closing phenylalanine or tryptophan. D genes are given only for firm matches. Size values are once, few and many counts, or a class for expanded clones, and some rows have none.

CASDRVGTEQYF | TGCGCCAGCGACAGGGTGGGGACCGAGCAGTACTTC | TRBJ2-7 | NA | TRBV10-1 | TRBD1
CASSPGGTYEQYF | TGTGCCAGCAGCCCAGGGGGGACCTACGAGCAGTACTTC | TRBJ2-7 | NA | TRBV7-2 | NA
CASSQESRRGTDTQYF | TGTGCCAGCAGCCAAGAGAGTAGGCGCGGGACTGATACGCAGTATTTT | TRBJ2-3 | NA | TRBV4-2 | NA
CASRGAYNEQFF | TGTGCCAGCAGAGGAGCGTACAATGAGCAGTTCTTC | TRBJ2-1 | NA | TRBV12-3/TRBV12-4 | NA
CAISEDRVHNSPLHF | TGTGCCATCAGTGAGGACAGGGTGCATAATTCACCCCTCCACTTT | TRBJ1-6 | NA | TRBV10-3 | TRBD1
CASSIRGLYNEQFF | TGTGCCAGTAGTATCCGGGGTCTCTACAATGAGCAGTTCTTC | TRBJ2-1 | NA | TRBV19 | NA
CASSHGETQYF | TGTGCCAGCAGCCACGGAGAGACCCAGTACTTC | TRBJ2-5 | NA | TRBV12-3/TRBV12-4 | NA
CASSVGGNTEAFF | TGTGCCAGCAGTGTAGGGGGGAACACTGAAGCTTTCTTT | TRBJ1-1 | NA | TRBV11-3 | NA
CASSPLAGDTGELFF | TGTGCCAGCTCCCCCCTGGCAGGCGACACCGGGGAGCTGTTTTTT | TRBJ2-2 | NA | TRBV19 | NA
CASSLGGQSYGYTF | TGTGCCAGCAGCTTAGGGGGACAGAGCTATGGCTACACCTTC | TRBJ1-2 | NA | TRBV7-9 | TRBD1
CASSMDRDNEQYF | TGTGCCAGCAGCATGGACAGGGACAACGAGCAGTACTTC | TRBJ2-7 | NA | TRBV7-2 | TRBD1
CASSSVTRGRPGDTQYF | TGTGCCAGCAGCTCAGTCACGAGAGGGAGGCCGGGGGATACGCAGTATTTT | TRBJ2-3 | NA | TRBV3-1/TRBV3-2 | NA
CASSEAPLALGNTIYF | TGTGCCAGCAGTGAAGCCCCTCTGGCCCTCGGAAACACCATATATTTT | TRBJ1-3 | NA | TRBV6-1 | NA
CASSTSSLEQFF | TGCGCCAGCAGCACCTCGAGCCTAGAGCAGTTCTTC | TRBJ2-1 | few | TRBV5-1 | NA
CATSTWTSGRSGNEQFF | TGTGCCACCAGCACCTGGACTAGCGGGAGGTCGGGCAATGAGCAGTTCTTC | TRBJ2-1 | NA | TRBV15 | TRBD2
CASSLWDSYYTF | TGTGCCAGCAGCTTGTGGGACAGCTACTACACCTTC | TRBJ1-2 | NA | TRBV5-6 | TRBD1
CSYRGGVNYGYTF | TGCAGTTATCGCGGAGGGGTAAACTATGGCTACACCTTC | TRBJ1-2 | once | TRBV29-1 | NA